The next 12 T cell receptor beta chains were all read from a single sample in a study of cytomegalovirus exposure and HLA in healthy donors. The PCR was carried out with 60 Vbeta primers and 13 Jbeta primers. The assay was immunoSEQ multiplex PCR, and TCRdb's table has in-frame clones only and misses some. Altogether some 170,000 clones are present, about 80% being singletons, with the ten largest covering approximately 6.3%. The sample was PBMCs. The receptors stem from a man aged 40-50 years in good health and CMV-seropositive.

V and J are TRBV28 and TRBJ1-2; 9 nucleotides agree with TRBD1. Per the germline V gene, CDR1 is MDHEN and CDR2 is SYDVKM. The V gene end was trimmed by 7 bases and the J gene end by 3 bases; junction bases not matched to a gene: 6. This CDR3 has 14 amino acids. DNA for the CDR3: TGTGCCAGCACCCTACAGGGGGCGGACTATGGCTACACCTTC. It specifies CASTLQGADYGYTF.

The J gene is TRBJ2-7, the V gene TRBV19; 7 bases match TRBD1. The V and J ends lost 9 bases and 0 bases, in that order; junction bases with no gene match: 5. Germline values: CDR1 LNHDA, CDR2 SQIVND (reference sequence). The CDR3 loop spans 13 amino acids. The CDR3 spells CASGTDVSYEQYF. For the CDR3, the DNA is TGTGCCAGCGGGACAGACGTCTCCTACGAGCAGTACTTC.

This clone appeared a single time. Other DNA sequences in the same sample also yield this CDR3. The genes are TRBV28 and TRBJ2-3, with D tentatively TRBD1 (6 bases). The CDR3 is 14 residues long. V was shortened by 8 bases and J by 4 bases, with 16 bases between the two germline ends. The germline gives CDR1 MDHEN, CDR2 SYDVKM. Here the CDR3 reads CASLRGRRSDTQYF. In DNA form, the CDR3 reads TGTGCCAGCCTCAGGGGACGACGGTCAGATACGCAGTATTTT.

This clone came up a few times. The chain joins TRBV6-1 to TRBJ1-1; the match to TRBD1 covers 7 bases. Germline CDR1 is MNHNS and CDR2 is SASEGT. This CDR3 comprises 15 residues. V lost 4 bases to trimming and J lost 0 bases; unmatched junction nucleotides: 5. The CDR3 here is CASSGRTGVNTEAFF. Written as DNA, the CDR3 is TGTGCCAGCAGTGGGCGGACAGGAGTGAACACTGAAGCTTTCTTT.

In this sample, this clone turned up once. Other DNA sequences in the sample encode the same CDR3. The chain has TRBV28 and TRBJ2-7; D remains ambiguous. The CDR3 spans 13 residues. V lost 5 bases to trimming and J lost 2 bases, with 10 bases between them. Germline V gives CDR1 MDHEN, CDR2 SYDVKM. The CDR3 sequence: CASSPQVTYEQYF. The CDR3 DNA follows: TGTGCCAGCAGTCCCCAGGTCACCTACGAGCAGTACTTC.

This clone was seen only once. This chain links TRBV4-1 with TRBJ1-5; TRBD1 agrees at 10 bases. The junction had 5 bases not matched to a gene; V was cut back by 0 bases and J by 0 bases. Germline V gene sequence: CDR1 MGHRA, CDR2 YSYEKL. CDR3 length equals 18 residues. The chain's CDR3 is CASSQEGQGPYSNQPQHF. CDR3 sequence (DNA): TGCGCCAGCAGCCAAGAGGGACAGGGGCCTTATAGCAATCAGCCCCAGCATTTT.

This clone was counted a few times. J is TRBJ2-5 and V is TRBV19; tentative D call: TRBD1 (5 bases). CDR1 is LNHDA and CDR2 is SQIVND in the germline V gene (reference sequence). This CDR3 spans 14 amino acids. The V gene lost 4 bases and the J gene lost 5 bases, with 14 bases spanning the gap. CDR3 region: CASSNPGWGETQYF. CDR3 coding DNA: TGTGCCAGTAGTAACCCAGGGTGGGGTGAGACCCAGTACTTC.

The chain is built from TRBV13 and TRBJ2-1, with 13 positions matching TRBD2. Germline CDR1 and CDR2: PRHDT and FYEKMQ (reference sequence). V shed 4 bases and J 5 bases; nucleotides not matched to a gene: 11. There are 18 residues in the CDR3. The CDR3 sequence is CASSYRLGLAGPDNEQFF. The CDR3 DNA reads TGTGCCAGCAGCTATAGACTGGGACTAGCGGGACCTGACAATGAGCAGTTCTTC. Together with reference TRBV13 and TRBJ2-1, the CDR3 gives the full variable domain: AAGVIQSPRHLIKEKRETATLKCYPIPRHDTVYWYQQGPGQDPQFLISFYEKMQSDKGSIPDRFSAQQFSDYHSELNMSSLELGDSALYFCASSYRLGLAGPDNEQFFGPGTRLTVL.

This chain uses TRBV7-9 with TRBJ2-5; no definite D call. Looked up from germline, CDR1 is SEHNR and CDR2 is FQNEAQ (reference sequence). The V gene lost 5 bases and the J gene lost 6 bases, with 4 bases spanning the gap. This CDR3 is built from 10 residues. The CDR3 sequence is CASSGQTQYF. The DNA for the CDR3 is TGTGCCAGCAGCGGGCAGACCCAGTACTTC.

The chain employs TRBV5-1 and TRBJ1-2; 7 bases map to TRBD1. CDR3 length: 16 amino acids. The junction had 5 bases not matched to a gene; V was cut back by 0 bases and J by 0 bases. CDR1 is SGHRS and CDR2 is YFSETQ in the germline V gene. The CDR3 sequence: CASSLGQGTTNYGYTF. CDR3 in DNA: TGCGCCAGCAGCTTGGGACAGGGAACGACTAACTATGGCTACACCTTC.

This clone appeared a few times. The chain carries TRBV11-2 and TRBJ1-2, with TRBD1 identical over 11 bases. J lost 5 bases, V lost 5 bases, and 7 bases had no gene match. The CDR3 sequence is 15 residues long. CDR1 and CDR2 from the germline V gene are SGHAT and FQNNGV. The CDR3 bases are TGTGCCAGCAGCCCCTGGACAGGGGGCTCGTATGGCTACACCTTC. Its translation is CASSPWTGGSYGYTF.

The V gene is TRBV28, the J gene TRBJ2-3; 12 nucleotides line up with TRBD1. The CDR3 consists of 15 residues. Germline V gene sequence: CDR1 MDHEN, CDR2 SYDVKM. J was trimmed by 5 bases and V by 5 bases; bases with no gene match: 5. CDR3 DNA: TGTGCCAGCAGTGGCCGGGACAGGGGGCAAGATACGCAGTATTTT. Amino acid sequence: CASSGRDRGQDTQYF.